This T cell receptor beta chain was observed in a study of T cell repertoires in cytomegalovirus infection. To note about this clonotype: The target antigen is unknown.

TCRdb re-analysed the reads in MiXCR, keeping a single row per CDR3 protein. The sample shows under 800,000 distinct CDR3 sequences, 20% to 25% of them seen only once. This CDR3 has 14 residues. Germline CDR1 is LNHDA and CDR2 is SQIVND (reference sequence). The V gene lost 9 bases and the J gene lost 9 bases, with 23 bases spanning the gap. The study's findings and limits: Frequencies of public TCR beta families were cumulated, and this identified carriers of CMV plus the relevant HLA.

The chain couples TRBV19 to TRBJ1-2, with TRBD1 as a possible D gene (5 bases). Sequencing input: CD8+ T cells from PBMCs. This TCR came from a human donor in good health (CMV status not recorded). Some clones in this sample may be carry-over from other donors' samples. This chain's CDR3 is CASLGRGPLARYTF. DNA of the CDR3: TGTGCCAGCCTAGGGAGGGGTCCGCTAGCCCGCTACACCTTC.